This note documents a single T cell receptor (beta chain) sequence. The sample is drawn from a study of blood T cell repertoires in COVID-19. As for the study in general: Specimens from acute and convalescent COVID-19 originated in the United States, Italy and Spain.

V was clipped by 5 bases and J by 0 bases, with 9 bases between them. CDR3 length: 14 residues. Germline CDR1 is SGHTA and CDR2 is FQGNSA. Clones were sequenced by immunoSEQ multiplex PCR, and TCRdb holds only the in-frame ones, with some missing. The table lists around 380,000 clones, 87% of them singletons. What was sequenced was PBMCs or T cells enriched from blood (not recorded which). The chain combines TRBV7-2 with TRBJ2-3; tentative D call: TRBD2 (5 bases). The sequence was obtained from a man aged 30-40 years who had recovered from COVID-19. CDR3 nucleotide sequence: TGTGCCAGCAGCGTGCGGACTAGCACAGATACGCAGTATTTT. Translated, it gives CASSVRTSTDTQYF.